The clone carrying this TCR beta chain was counted at least ten times. Its antigen remains unknown. Time point of the sample: newly diagnosed GD, antithyroid drugs for less than 3 months. From PBMCs, RNA was extracted and then used to make the TCR library. V dropped 5 bases and J dropped 2; count of bases not matched to a gene: 4. This CDR3 has 14 amino acids. The V gene's germline CDR1 is SGHVS and CDR2 FQNEAQ. This sample was included in a study of regulatory T cells in long-lasting Graves disease. iRepertoire HTBI primers and Arm-PCR of CDR3 regions built TCR beta libraries. Via MiXCR, TCRdb re-called the multiplex PCR reads, giving one row per CDR3 protein. This sample carries about 470,000 distinct CDR3 sequences, about 15% of them seen once, and the ten largest clones take over 15%. General study results and limits: Under persistent disease, TRBV28, TRBJ1-2 and TRBJ2-5 were used preferentially.

The same sample was also used in a study of T cells in Graves' hyperthyroidism and ophthalmopathy. As reported in that work: Over 18 months, lack of ophthalmopathy progression marked Graves' hyperthyroidism as stable. The primer set for the first-round RT-PCR of the TCR CDR3 was HTBI. Ophthalmopathy, as predicted by the model, came a median 6.5 months after the prediction.

The TCR originated in a woman between 25 and 40 years old with Graves disease. The starting material was peripheral blood mononuclear cells (PBMCs), obtained at new diagnosis, from a patient treated with antithyroid drugs. The rearrangement links TRBV7-8 to TRBJ1-2, with 8 positions matching TRBD1. CDR3 in amino acids: CASSPRTGNYGYTF. The CDR3 nucleotides read TGTGCCAGCAGCCCCCGGACAGGGAACTATGGCTACACCTTC.